A single sample gave rise to the 9 T cell receptor beta chains below, sequenced in a study of blood T cell repertoires in COVID-19. Sequencing used immunoSEQ multiplex PCR; TCRdb keeps in-frame clones, though not all of them. The repertoire holds approximately 200,000 clones, with 87% as singletons. The source material was PBMCs or T cells enriched from blood (not recorded which). The receptors derive from a woman in her 30s who had recovered from COVID-19.

A few counts support this clone. The rearrangement links TRBV27 to TRBJ1-2, with D maybe TRBD1 (5 bases). V was clipped by 3 bases and J by 3 bases, with 8 bases between them. The germline V gene has CDR1 MNHEY and CDR2 SMNVEV (reference sequence). CDR3 length equals 13 residues. The CDR3 DNA sequence: TGTGCCAGCAGTTTTGGGACTCACTATGGCTACACCTTC. Amino acids: CASSFGTHYGYTF.

The chain uses TRBV18 and TRBJ2-2; D not resolved. CDR3 length: 15 amino acids. Trimming left V 3 bases short and J 4 bases short, with 12 bases between. CDR1 is KGHSH, CDR2 LQKENI, per germline. This chain's CDR3 is CASSPGIPLTGELFF. The CDR3 coding sequence is TGTGCCAGCTCACCGGGCATACCGCTCACCGGGGAGCTGTTTTTT.

The rearrangement links TRBV3-1 (or the pseudogene TRBV3-2) to TRBJ1-5, with no clear D. The CDR3 contains 14 residues. The germline V gene encodes CDR1 LGHDT and CDR2 YNNKEL (reference sequence). The germline V and J ends were trimmed by 1 base and 2 bases, with 6 bases remaining between them. Written as DNA, the CDR3 is TGTGCCAGCAGCCAAGCCTCCGGCAATCAGCCCCAGCATTTT. Translating gives CASSQASGNQPQHF.

The chain joins TRBV5-6 to TRBJ1-5, with D possibly TRBD1 on 5 matching bases. The CDR3 runs 14 residues. Trimming removed 0 bases from V and 3 bases from J, with 7 bases in between. The germline V gene encodes CDR1 SGHDT and CDR2 YYEEEE. For the CDR3, the DNA is TGTGCCAGCAGCTTGGGACAGCTCAATCAGCCCCAGCATTTT. Translating gives CASSLGQLNQPQHF.

This clone was recorded a few times. The chain is built from TRBV24-1 and TRBJ2-7; the match to TRBD2 covers 11 bases. Trimming removed 4 bases from V and 5 bases from J; junction bases left unmatched: 3. The germline V gene encodes CDR1 KGHDR and CDR2 SFDVKD. This CDR3 region has 14 residues. The CDR3 here is CATSETSGRDEQYF. As DNA, the CDR3 is TGTGCCACCAGTGAAACTAGCGGGAGAGACGAGCAGTACTTC.

The chain recombines TRBV27 with TRBJ1-6; D gene uncertain. Germline CDR1 and CDR2: MNHEY and SMNVEV (reference sequence). This CDR3 has 13 residues. Trimming left V 6 bases short and J 7 bases short, with 10 bases between. The CDR3 nucleotides read TGTGCCAGCAGCGGAACAGCAAATTCACCCCTCCACTTT. Amino acids: CASSGTANSPLHF.

This chain joins TRBV6-5 and TRBJ1-1, with a tentative D call TRBD1 (6 bases). V was clipped by 6 bases and J by 1 base, with 9 bases between them. The CDR3 sequence is 13 residues long. CDR1 MNHEY and CDR2 SVGAGI come from the germline V gene. CDR3 in amino acids: CASRGTPNTEAFF. CDR3 DNA: TGTGCCAGCAGGGGGACACCGAACACTGAAGCTTTCTTT.

The J gene is TRBJ1-1, the V gene TRBV5-1, with 10 positions matching TRBD1. V shed 4 bases and J 4 bases; nucleotides not matched to a gene: 7. The CDR3 is 15 residues long. Germline V lookup: CDR1 SGHRS, CDR2 YFSETQ. CDR3 loop: CASSNWDRGSTEAFF. CDR3 in DNA: TGCGCCAGCAGCAATTGGGACAGGGGTTCCACTGAAGCTTTCTTT. The variable domain in full, with the rest retrieved from reference TRBV5-1 and TRBJ1-1, is KAGVTQTPRYLIKTRGQQVTLSCSPISGHRSVSWYQQTPGQGLQFLFEYFSETQRNKGNFPGRFSGRQFSNSRSEMNVSTLELGDSALYLCASSNWDRGSTEAFFGQGTRLTVV.

This clone appeared a single time. The chain employs TRBV4-3 and TRBJ1-2; D might be TRBD1 (5 bases). Germline lookup yields CDR1 LGHNA and CDR2 YSLEER. The length of the CDR3 is 15 residues. Trimming cost V 1 base and J 4 bases, with 13 bases left between them. The CDR3 DNA sequence: TGCGCCAGCAGCCAAGGCGGGACCGAGACCTATGGCTACACCTTC. Translation gives CASSQGGTETYGYTF.